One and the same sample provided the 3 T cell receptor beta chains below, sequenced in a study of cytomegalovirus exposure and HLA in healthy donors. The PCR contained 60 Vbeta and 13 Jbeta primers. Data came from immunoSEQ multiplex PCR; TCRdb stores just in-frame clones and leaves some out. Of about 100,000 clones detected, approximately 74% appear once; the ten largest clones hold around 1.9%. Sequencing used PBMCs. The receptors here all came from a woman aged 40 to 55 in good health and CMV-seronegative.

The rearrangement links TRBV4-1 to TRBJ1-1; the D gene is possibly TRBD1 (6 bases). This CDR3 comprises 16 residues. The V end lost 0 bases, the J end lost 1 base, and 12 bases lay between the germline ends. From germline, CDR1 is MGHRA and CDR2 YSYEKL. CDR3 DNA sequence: TGCGCCAGCAGCCAAGAGGGCAGGGGTGCGAACACTGAAGCTTTCTTT. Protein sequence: CASSQEGRGANTEAFF.

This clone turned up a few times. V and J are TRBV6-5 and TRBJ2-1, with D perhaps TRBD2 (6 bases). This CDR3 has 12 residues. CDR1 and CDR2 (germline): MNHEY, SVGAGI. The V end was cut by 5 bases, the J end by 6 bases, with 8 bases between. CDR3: CASSRGINEQFF. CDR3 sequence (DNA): TGTGCCAGCAGTCGGGGGATCAATGAGCAGTTCTTC.

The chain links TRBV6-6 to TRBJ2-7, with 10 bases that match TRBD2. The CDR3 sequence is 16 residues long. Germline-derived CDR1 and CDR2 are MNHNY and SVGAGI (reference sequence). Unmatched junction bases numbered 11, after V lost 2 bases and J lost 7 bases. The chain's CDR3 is CASSYPTQAGGQEQYF. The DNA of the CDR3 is TGTGCCAGCAGTTACCCGACTCAAGCGGGGGGGCAAGAGCAGTACTTC.